This T cell receptor (beta chain) appears in the sequencing data of a study of cytomegalovirus exposure and HLA in healthy donors. About the study: The same platform used for the approximately 670 first-cohort repertoires was also used for the 95 to 150 validation repertoires, as a later analysis reported.

Comment on this clone: Its target is unknown.

Study-level points and caveats: Reported performance of the classifier showed diagnosis of cytomegalovirus status with high specificity and sensitivity.

Generated by immunoSEQ multiplex PCR, the TCRdb table keeps only in-frame clones and is missing some. The table lists 120,000 or so clones, approximately 91% of them singletons. There are 12 residues in the CDR3. Germline CDR1 is KGHSH and CDR2 is LQKENI. Trimming shortened V by 0 bases and J by 4 bases, and 4 bases separated the two germline ends. The TCR sequence derives from a man aged 25-45 years in good health and CMV-seronegative. Sequenced input: PBMCs. V usage is TRBV18 and J usage is TRBJ2-7; unclear D gene. The CDR3 region is CASSPPSYEQYF. In DNA form, the CDR3 reads TGTGCCAGCTCACCACCTAGTTACGAGCAGTACTTC.